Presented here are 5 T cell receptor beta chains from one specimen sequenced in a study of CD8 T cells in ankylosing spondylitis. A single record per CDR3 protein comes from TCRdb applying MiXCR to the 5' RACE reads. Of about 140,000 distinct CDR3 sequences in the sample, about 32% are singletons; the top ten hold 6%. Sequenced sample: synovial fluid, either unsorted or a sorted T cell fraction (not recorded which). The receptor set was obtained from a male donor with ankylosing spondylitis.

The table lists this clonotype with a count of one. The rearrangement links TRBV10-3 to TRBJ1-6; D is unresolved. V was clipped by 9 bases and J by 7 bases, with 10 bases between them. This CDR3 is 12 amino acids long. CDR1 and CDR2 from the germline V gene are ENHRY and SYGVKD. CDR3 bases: TGTGCCATGGGCGGGTTAAATTCACCCCTCCACTTT. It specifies CAMGGLNSPLHF.

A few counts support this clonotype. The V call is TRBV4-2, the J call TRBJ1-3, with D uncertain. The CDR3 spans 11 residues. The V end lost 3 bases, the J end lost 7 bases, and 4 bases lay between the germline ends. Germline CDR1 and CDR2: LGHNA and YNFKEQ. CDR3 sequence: CASSHGNTIYF. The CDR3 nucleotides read TGTGCCAGCAGCCACGGGAACACCATATATTTT.

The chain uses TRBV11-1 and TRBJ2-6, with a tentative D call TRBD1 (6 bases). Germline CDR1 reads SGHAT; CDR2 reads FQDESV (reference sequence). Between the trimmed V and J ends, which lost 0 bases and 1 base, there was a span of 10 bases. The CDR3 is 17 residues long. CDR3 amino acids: CASSLAGQTSGANVLTF. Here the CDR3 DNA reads TGTGCCAGCAGCTTAGCCGGACAGACTTCTGGGGCCAACGTCCTGACTTTC.

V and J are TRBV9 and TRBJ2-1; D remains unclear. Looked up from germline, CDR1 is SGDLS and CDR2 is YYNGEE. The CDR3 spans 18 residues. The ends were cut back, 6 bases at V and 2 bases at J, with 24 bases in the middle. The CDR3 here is CASTVSEADHTTYNEQFF. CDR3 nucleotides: TGTGCCAGCACCGTGAGTGAGGCGGACCATACAACCTACAATGAGCAGTTCTTC.

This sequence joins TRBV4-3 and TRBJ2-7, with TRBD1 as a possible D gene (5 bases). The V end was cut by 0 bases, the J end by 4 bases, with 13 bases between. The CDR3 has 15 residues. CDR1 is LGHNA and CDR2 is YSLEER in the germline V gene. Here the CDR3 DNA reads TGCGCCAGCAGCCAAGATCTAGACAGACCATACGAGCAGTACTTC. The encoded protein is CASSQDLDRPYEQYF.